This record concerns one T cell receptor beta chain sequence. Antigen specificity is unknown. The data derive from a study of shared clonotypes between healthy human individuals. Findings of the study overall: Sample collection involved blood only; tissue repertoires are likely different.

Produced via immunoSEQ multiplex PCR; TCRdb's table is partial and in-frame only. Here the sample spans approximately 2,000,000 clones, around 93% being singletons. Trimming shortened V by 6 bases and J by 8 bases, and 10 bases separated the two germline ends. Looked up from germline, CDR1 is SNHLY and CDR2 is FYNNEI. The length of the CDR3 is 12 residues. Participating donors were healthy, HIV-negative adults free of recent acute infections or vaccinations. The receptor was isolated from a man in his late teens or twenties in good health. Some clones in this sample may be carry-over from other donors' samples. What was sequenced was naive CD4+ T cells from PBMCs. Subset here: CD45RA+ positively selected. The gene calls are TRBV2 and TRBJ2-2; D uncertain. In DNA, the CDR3 is TGTGCCAGCAGAGATGTACCGGGGGAGCTGTTTTTT. It codes for CASRDVPGELFF.